These 6 T cell receptor beta chains were all obtained from the same sample, sequenced in a study of CD8+ T cells in alopecia areata. Once RNA had been extracted, it was reverse transcribed into cDNA to act as the sequencing template. Repertoires were generated with immunoSEQ multiplex PCR, while TCRdb's copy carries only in-frame clones and drops some. This sample has approximately 110,000 clones, each found more than once. The sample was lesional skin. These receptors were obtained from a C3H/HeJ mouse with alopecia areata. This mouse strain has H2-k as its MHC haplotype.

As for this clone: The germline and genes are mouse ones. The CDR3 end is not reached by the read, which stops 4 residues before it; the germline J gene fills it in. The chain has TRBV13-3 and TRBJ2-7; 8 bases align to TRBD1. Germline V gene lookup returns CDR1 NNHDY and CDR2 SYVADS. This CDR3 has 15 residues. CDR3 region: CASSDNGQGKDEQYF. Incomplete CDR3 DNA: TGTGCCAGCAGTGACAACGGACAGGGAAAAGAT.

This clone was counted only a few times. All gene names here are mouse names. The CDR3 end is not reached by the read, which stops 4 residues before it; the germline J gene fills it in. V gene TRBV19 combines with J gene TRBJ2-1, with 10 positions matching TRBD2. The CDR3 spans 12 residues. Trimming took 9 bases from V and 5 from J; bases not matched to a gene: 2. The germline CDR1 and CDR2 sequences are FNHDT and SITEND (reference sequence). The sequenced CDR3 bases are TGTGCCACCGGGACTGGGGATGCT. Encoded protein: CATGTGDA. The whole CDR3 sequence reads CATGTGDAEQFF.

This clone appeared a few times. Germline and genes: mouse. The CDR3 DNA, read in part, is TGTGCCTGGAGTCTTGGGGATGGAAACACA. This gives the protein CAWSLGDGNT. Given in full, the CDR3 is CAWSLGDGNTEVFF. The chain uses TRBV31 and TRBJ1-1; D not resolved. The read ends 4 residues before the CDR3 terminus; that terminus is restored from the germline J gene. V lost 0 bases and J lost 1, with 9 bases in between. Germline CDR1 GKSSPN, CDR2 SITVG. There are 14 residues in the CDR3.

Many counts were recorded for this clone. Germline and genes: mouse. The CDR3 end is not reached by the read, which stops 4 residues before it; the germline J gene fills it in. The rearrangement uses TRBV13-3 and TRBJ2-2; 7 bases align to TRBD1. The CDR3 is 13 residues long. Germline values: CDR1 NNHDY, CDR2 SYVADS. The chain's CDR3 is CASSGTGGGQLYF. The DNA read from the CDR3 is TGTGCCAGCAGTGGGACAGGAGGCGGG. Together with reference TRBV13-3 and TRBJ2-2, the CDR3 gives the full variable domain: EAAVTQSPRSKVAVTGGKVTLSCHQTNNHDYMYWYRQDTGHGLRLIHYSYVADSTEKGDIPDGYKASRPSQENFSLILELASLSQTAVYFCASSGTGGGQLYFGEGSKLTVL.

On this clone itself: Mouse gene names and germline throughout. The DNA ends 4 residues before the CDR3 does, and the rest of the CDR3 is filled in from the germline J gene. The V and J genes are TRBV13-1 and TRBJ2-1, with TRBD1 matching over 11 bases. The CDR3 sequence is 17 residues long. The germline gives CDR1 NSHNY, CDR2 SYGAGN. V trimming: 1 base; J trimming: 3 bases; junction bases outside the gene matches: 6. The CDR3 loop reads CASSDPTGTGGYAEQFF. The CDR3 bases that were read are TGTGCCAGCAGTGATCCAACCGGGACAGGGGGCTATGCT.

This clone was found a few times. Mouse gene names apply. From the germline J gene comes the end of the CDR3, since the read stops 4 residues before it. The rearrangement uses TRBV14 and TRBJ1-4; TRBD1 aligns across 7 bases. Per germline, CDR1 SGHDT and CDR2 FRDEAV. With 2 bases clipped from V and 0 bases from J, the junction kept 7 bases outside the gene matches. The CDR3 length is 17 residues. CDR3 sequence reads: CASSLGAGGISNERLFF. The sequenced CDR3 bases are TGTGCCAGCAGTTTGGGGGCAGGGGGAATTTCCAACGAA.